The source of this T cell receptor (beta chain) is a study of T-cell memory formation after mild COVID-19 listed by TCRdb under 2021. Regarding the complete study: Most TCR sequence clusters were specific to one of the two donors. T-cell clones expanding and contracting after mild COVID-19 in two donors were tracked by longitudinal TCRalpha and TCRbeta repertoire sequencing. Two young, previously healthy adult volunteers made up the cohort, one male and one female.

The CDR3 sequence holds 20 residues, the cysteine and phenylalanine included. The only DNA kept is the CDR3, 60 bases in frame from the first base. Taken from the germline V gene, the CDR1 and CDR2 loops are LGHNA and YSLEER. V and J are trimmed by 3 bases and 0 bases, and the gene matches miss 14 bases of the junction. Ficoll-Paque density gradient centrifugation was the method used to isolate PBMCs. For this clonotype: This clone's antigen is unknown. No much larger clone exists at a distance of one base, and base qualities are not known.

Points the paper makes about the study in general: From day 15 to 85, contracting clones showed balanced CD4/CD8 phenotypes, whereas a second wave of clones that expanded from day 15 to 37 leaned towards CD4+. Some responding clones were detected in pre-infection memory, which suggested that pre-existing cross-reactive memory T cells had joined the SARS-CoV-2 response. The study included only a couple of mild cases, and larger cohorts that include severe cases with pre-infection samples were judged to be necessary. Contracting CD4+ clones appeared mostly in the CM and EM memory subsets, whereas CD8+ clones were enriched in EMRA. Whether the second-wave clones peaking on day 37 were SARS-CoV-2 specific was not confirmed.

Instrument on record: Illumina NovaSeq 6000. TCRalpha and TCRbeta cDNA libraries were built by 5'RACE with constant-segment primers, adding sample barcodes and unique molecular identifiers. Trizol reagent was used to extract RNA from every sample. Amplification of the libraries took two PCR steps, and the second step added a second sample barcode plus Illumina TruSeq adapters. Sequencing of the libraries was done on an Illumina NovaSeq, producing 2 x 150 bp paired-end reads. For the original study's pipeline: The reads were demultiplexed and collapsed into UMI-guided consensus sequences using migec v1.2.7. Using mixcr v2.1.11, UMI consensuses were aligned to TRA and TRB V and J templates and then assembled into clonotypes. Clonotypes were classified as expanded or contracted when called significant by both edgeR and NoisET, with noise models trained on biological replicates. edgeR calls used a false discovery rate-adjusted p below 0.01 and a log2 fold-change threshold of 1. PCA with hierarchical clustering of max-normalized trajectories of the 1000 most abundant clonotypes was used as exploratory dynamics analysis. The CD4 or CD8 phenotype of responding clones was assigned using the separately sequenced CD4+ and CD8+ repertoires. The public reads were reanalyzed by TCRdb: fastp trimming at Q25, MiXCR alignment, in-frame beta chains only. Identical CDR3 protein sequences are pooled into one entry, listed with their most common genes and DNA. These V and J calls derive from TCRdb rather than the authors' analysis. A total of about 340,000 distinct CDR3 sequences appear in this sample, roughly 13% of them only once. Over 20% of the sample is in the top ten clones.

Sample: PBMCs or a T cell subset sorted from them (not recorded which). The clonotype originates from a young man who had mild COVID-19 (a few samples of this study predate the infection). The sample titles of this study are shuffled in the database, so cell type and time point are left out; the donor was told from shared clones. Here the chain combines TRBV4-3 and TRBJ2-4; the central 10 bases match TRBD1. The sequenced DNA is TGCGCCAGCAGCCAGGAGACAGGGGGCGGAGTGGCTCTAGCCAAAAACATTCAGTACTTC. This is translated as CASSQETGGGVALAKNIQYF.